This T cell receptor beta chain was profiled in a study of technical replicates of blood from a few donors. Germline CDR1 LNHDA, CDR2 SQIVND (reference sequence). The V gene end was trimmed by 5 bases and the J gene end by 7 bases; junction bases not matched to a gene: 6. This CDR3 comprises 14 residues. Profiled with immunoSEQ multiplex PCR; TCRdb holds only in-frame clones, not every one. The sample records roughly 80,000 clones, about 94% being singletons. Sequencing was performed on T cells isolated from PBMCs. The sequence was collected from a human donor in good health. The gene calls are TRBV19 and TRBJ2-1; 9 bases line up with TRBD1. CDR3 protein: CASSPWTGDNEQFF. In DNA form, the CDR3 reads TGTGCCAGTAGTCCCTGGACAGGGGATAATGAGCAGTTCTTC.